A selection of T cell receptor beta chains follows, all from one sample in a study of read filtering for tumor transcriptome and immune sequencing. One entry per CDR3 protein, called by TCRdb with MiXCR from the reads. The sample lists 75,000 to 95,000 distinct CDR3 sequences; approximately 21% were seen once. The specimen was a population of CD138-negative cells sorted from bone marrow. These TCRs come from a donor older than 35 with multiple myeloma. CDR3s include the opening cysteine and the closing phenylalanine or tryptophan. The D gene is left open where the match is weak. Expanded clones are given a class, and other clones once, few, many or no size at all.

j_gene: TRBJ1-1; d_gene: -; abundance: -; v_gene: TRBV5-1; CDR3aa: CAIRDGALRGNTEAFF; CDR3nt: TGCGCCATCAGGGACGGGGCCTTAAGAGGGAACACTGAAGCTTTCTTT
j_gene: TRBJ1-5; d_gene: -; abundance: many; v_gene: TRBV21-1; CDR3aa: CASSKRNTNQPQHF; CDR3nt: TGTGCCAGCAGCAAAAGGAACACCAATCAGCCCCAGCATTTT
j_gene: TRBJ1-3; d_gene: -; abundance: -; v_gene: TRBV9; CDR3aa: CASSVGLGSGNTIYF; CDR3nt: TGTGCCAGCAGCGTAGGTCTGGGGTCTGGAAACACCATATATTTT
j_gene: TRBJ1-2; d_gene: -; abundance: many; v_gene: TRBV5-6; CDR3aa: CASSLRTGHYGYTF; CDR3nt: TGTGCCAGCAGCTTAAGAACGGGCCACTATGGCTACACCTTC
j_gene: TRBJ1-1; d_gene: TRBD1; abundance: many; v_gene: TRBV20-1; CDR3aa: CSARDTGGFTEAFF; CDR3nt: TGCAGTGCTAGAGATACAGGGGGTTTCACTGAAGCTTTCTTT
j_gene: TRBJ2-7; d_gene: -; abundance: many; v_gene: TRBV28; CDR3aa: CASNRPPSYEQYF; CDR3nt: TGTGCCAGCAATCGCCCCCCCTCCTACGAGCAGTACTTC
j_gene: TRBJ2-1; d_gene: -; abundance: few; v_gene: TRBV27; CDR3aa: CASSSGTSNYNEQFF; CDR3nt: TGTGCCAGCAGTTCCGGGACAAGCAACTACAATGAGCAGTTCTTC
j_gene: TRBJ2-1; d_gene: -; abundance: many; v_gene: TRBV2; CDR3aa: CASSELGATYNEQFF; CDR3nt: TGTGCCAGCAGTGAACTGGGGGCAACCTACAATGAGCAGTTCTTC
j_gene: TRBJ2-7; d_gene: -; abundance: many; v_gene: TRBV27; CDR3aa: CASSSLDKSYEQYF; CDR3nt: TGTGCCAGCAGTAGCCTGGATAAATCCTACGAGCAGTACTTC
j_gene: TRBJ2-5; d_gene: TRBD1; abundance: many; v_gene: TRBV19; CDR3aa: CASGQGQQETQYF; CDR3nt: TGTGCCAGTGGACAGGGCCAACAAGAGACCCAGTACTTC
j_gene: TRBJ1-5; d_gene: -; abundance: -; v_gene: TRBV28; CDR3aa: CASSPAGAGQQPQHF; CDR3nt: TGTGCCAGCAGCCCGGCAGGAGCCGGTCAGCAGCCCCAGCATTTT
j_gene: TRBJ1-4; d_gene: -; abundance: many; v_gene: TRBV6-5; CDR3aa: CASSLRATNEKLFF; CDR3nt: TGTGCCAGCAGTCTCCGTGCAACTAATGAAAAACTGTTTTTT
j_gene: TRBJ2-1; d_gene: TRBD2; abundance: many; v_gene: TRBV6-2/TRBV6-3; CDR3aa: CASSPGGGRNNEQFF; CDR3nt: TGTGCCAGCAGCCCCGGGGGGGGGCGAAACAATGAGCAGTTCTTC
j_gene: TRBJ1-2; d_gene: -; abundance: few; v_gene: TRBV7-9; CDR3aa: CASRIGSTYGYTF; CDR3nt: TGTGCCAGCAGGATCGGGTCCACCTATGGCTACACCTTC
j_gene: TRBJ1-5; d_gene: -; abundance: -; v_gene: TRBV2; CDR3aa: CASSGMGAGQSQHF; CDR3nt: TGTGCCAGCAGTGGCATGGGGGCCGGTCAGTCCCAGCATTTT
j_gene: TRBJ2-1; d_gene: -; abundance: many; v_gene: TRBV7-3; CDR3aa: CASSLRAINEQFF; CDR3nt: TGTGCCAGCAGCTTAAGGGCAATCAATGAGCAGTTCTTC
j_gene: TRBJ2-1; d_gene: TRBD2; abundance: many; v_gene: TRBV7-9; CDR3aa: CASSFSSGVSYNEQFF; CDR3nt: TGTGCCAGCAGCTTCTCTAGCGGGGTTTCCTACAATGAGCAGTTCTTC
j_gene: TRBJ2-1; d_gene: -; abundance: many; v_gene: TRBV14; CDR3aa: CASSPGGAAGNEQFF; CDR3nt: TGTGCCAGCAGCCCCGGGGGCGCCGCGGGCAATGAGCAGTTCTTC
j_gene: TRBJ2-1; d_gene: -; abundance: many; v_gene: TRBV7-9; CDR3aa: CASTLGPNEQFF; CDR3nt: TGTGCCAGCACCCTCGGCCCCAATGAGCAGTTCTTC
j_gene: TRBJ1-1; d_gene: TRBD1; abundance: many; v_gene: TRBV18; CDR3aa: CASSPGGRTEAFF; CDR3nt: TGTGCCAGCAGCCCAGGGGGGAGGACTGAAGCTTTCTTT
j_gene: TRBJ2-1; d_gene: TRBD1; abundance: medium-sized; v_gene: TRBV29-1; CDR3aa: CSVRQGGYNEQFF; CDR3nt: TGCAGCGTTCGACAGGGGGGATACAATGAGCAGTTCTTC
j_gene: TRBJ2-7; d_gene: TRBD1; abundance: many; v_gene: TRBV28; CDR3aa: CASSYRGIYF; CDR3nt: TGTGCCAGCAGTTACAGGGGAATCTACTTC
j_gene: TRBJ2-5; d_gene: -; abundance: many; v_gene: TRBV3-1; CDR3aa: CASSQRSAETQYF; CDR3nt: TGTGCCAGCAGCCAAAGGTCAGCGGAGACCCAGTACTTC
j_gene: TRBJ2-2; d_gene: TRBD1; abundance: -; v_gene: TRBV20-1; CDR3aa: CSTVGLDVGDRDAGELFF; CDR3nt: TGCAGTACTGTAGGGCTTGATGTAGGTGACAGGGATGCCGGGGAGCTGTTTTTT
j_gene: TRBJ2-5; d_gene: -; abundance: -; v_gene: TRBV7-3; CDR3aa: CASSPGNSQETQYF; CDR3nt: TGTGCCAGCAGCCCAGGGAACAGCCAAGAGACCCAGTACTTC
j_gene: TRBJ2-1; d_gene: -; abundance: many; v_gene: TRBV18; CDR3aa: CASSQTGGASGEQFF; CDR3nt: TGTGCCAGCTCACAAACAGGGGGGGCCTCTGGTGAGCAGTTCTTC
j_gene: TRBJ2-4; d_gene: -; abundance: -; v_gene: TRBV30; CDR3aa: CAWSVSPDIQYF; CDR3nt: TGTGCCTGGAGTGTATCGCCCGACATTCAGTACTTC
j_gene: TRBJ1-1; d_gene: -; abundance: many; v_gene: TRBV3-2; CDR3aa: CASSLAEGRPEAFF; CDR3nt: TGTGCCAGCAGCCTAGCGGAGGGGAGGCCTGAAGCTTTCTTT
j_gene: TRBJ2-1; d_gene: -; abundance: many; v_gene: TRBV3-1; CDR3aa: CASSHIRGNEQFF; CDR3nt: TGTGCCAGCAGCCATATCAGGGGCAATGAGCAGTTCTTC
j_gene: TRBJ2-5; d_gene: -; abundance: many; v_gene: TRBV5-1; CDR3aa: CASSFYTQETQYF; CDR3nt: TGCGCCAGCAGCTTTTATACCCAAGAGACCCAGTACTTC
j_gene: TRBJ1-3; d_gene: -; abundance: -; v_gene: TRBV4-1; CDR3aa: CASSQPPGSGNTIYF; CDR3nt: TGCGCCAGCAGCCAACCGCCCGGCTCTGGAAACACCATATATTTT
j_gene: TRBJ1-4; d_gene: -; abundance: -; v_gene: TRBV11-2; CDR3aa: CASSPDGELDAKLSF; CDR3nt: TGTGCCAGCAGCCCGGACGGCGAGCTGGACGCAAAACTGTCTTTT
j_gene: TRBJ2-5; d_gene: -; abundance: many; v_gene: TRBV7-9; CDR3aa: CASSLVVETQYF; CDR3nt: TGTGCCAGCAGCTTAGTCGTTGAGACCCAGTACTTC
j_gene: TRBJ1-5; d_gene: -; abundance: -; v_gene: TRBV25-1; CDR3aa: CASSDNGQPQHF; CDR3nt: TGTGCCAGCAGTGACAATGGACAGCCCCAGCATTTT
j_gene: TRBJ2-7; d_gene: -; abundance: many; v_gene: TRBV6-5; CDR3aa: CASSYSRGEQYF; CDR3nt: TGTGCCAGCAGTTACTCCAGGGGCGAGCAGTACTTC
j_gene: TRBJ2-1; d_gene: -; abundance: many; v_gene: TRBV7-2; CDR3aa: CASSLGGGPYNEQFF; CDR3nt: TGTGCCAGCAGCTTAGGGGGGGGGCCTTACAATGAGCAGTTCTTC
j_gene: TRBJ2-3; d_gene: TRBD1; abundance: few; v_gene: TRBV5-1; CDR3aa: CASSLGTGMDTQYF; CDR3nt: TGCGCCAGCAGCTTAGGGACAGGGATGGATACGCAGTATTTT